The rows below give T cell receptor beta chains drawn from one sample of a study of T cells in Graves' hyperthyroidism and ophthalmopathy. TCRdb fed the multiplex PCR reads into MiXCR, producing one record per CDR3 protein. The table records hundreds of thousands of distinct CDR3 sequences, 14% to 15% of them present only once. The source material was blood. These receptors all come from a woman between 35 and 50 years old with Graves' ophthalmopathy. CDR3s include the opening cysteine and the closing phenylalanine or tryptophan. D genes are given only for firm matches. Clone sizes are given selectively: once, few, many, or a class where the clone is expanded.

>.|TRBV5-1|few|TRBJ2-5
CASSLRDATGETQYF
TGCGCCAGCAGCCTCCGGGACGCCACTGGGGAGACCCAGTACTTC
>TRBD1|TRBV20-1|many|TRBJ2-2
CSAQGDATGELFF
TGCAGTGCCCAGGGGGATGCCACCGGGGAGCTGTTTTTT
>TRBD2|TRBV28|.|TRBJ2-7
CASSSLHLRTRSLYEQYF
TGTGCCAGCAGTTCTCTCCACCTCCGGACTAGGTCCCTGTACGAGCAGTACTTC
>.|TRBV20-1|few|TRBJ2-6
CSATDPSGANVLTF
TGCAGTGCTACGGACCCCTCTGGGGCCAACGTCCTGACTTTC
>TRBD1|TRBV28|many|TRBJ1-2
CASSNPQGRSYTF
TGTGCCAGCAGTAATCCACAGGGGCGGAGCTACACCTTC
>.|TRBV11-2|.|TRBJ2-7
CASSLSTGAQMGYEQYF
TGTGCCAGCAGCTTGTCCACCGGGGCTCAAATGGGCTACGAGCAGTACTTC
>.|TRBV20-1|many|TRBJ2-7
CSASDWRASSYEQYF
TGCAGTGCCTCTGACTGGCGGGCCAGCTCCTACGAGCAGTACTTC
>.|TRBV11-3|many|TRBJ1-1
CASSLEGQMNTEAFF
TGTGCCAGCAGCTTAGAGGGGCAGATGAACACTGAAGCTTTCTTT
>.|TRBV11-2|few|TRBJ1-5
CASSLGRVGNQPQHF
TGTGCCAGCAGCTTGGGCAGGGTGGGCAATCAGCCCCAGCATTTT
>.|TRBV28|many|TRBJ2-3
CASSSPPIGRADTQYF
TGTGCCAGCAGTTCTCCACCGATAGGCAGGGCAGATACGCAGTATTTT
>.|TRBV12-3/TRBV12-4|many|TRBJ1-5
CASSLTLLNQPQHF
TGTGCCAGCAGTTTAACTCTTTTGAATCAGCCCCAGCATTTT
>.|TRBV15|many|TRBJ2-7
CATSRDLGGYEQYF
TGTGCCACCAGCAGAGATCTTGGGGGTTACGAGCAGTACTTC
>TRBD2|TRBV15|.|TRBJ2-2
CATSTWTSGNTGELFF
TGTGCCACCAGCACTTGGACTAGCGGAAACACCGGGGAGCTGTTTTTT
>.|TRBV2|many|TRBJ1-1
CASKVREGGSTEAFF
TGTGCCAGCAAAGTGAGGGAGGGGGGATCCACTGAAGCTTTCTTT
>TRBD1|TRBV20-1|many|TRBJ2-7
CSARDRLGTGVASYEQYF
TGCAGTGCTAGAGATCGTTTAGGGACAGGGGTCGCCTCCTACGAGCAGTACTTC
>.|TRBV19|.|TRBJ1-2
CASKPGYTGGDGYTF
TGTGCCAGTAAGCCTGGGTACACGGGAGGAGATGGCTACACCTTC
>.|TRBV7-2|few|TRBJ2-3
CASSPPRGSGDTQYF
TGTGCCAGCAGCCCCCCGCGCGGGTCCGGAGATACGCAGTATTTT
>.|TRBV6-2/TRBV6-3|many|TRBJ1-1
CASSYPQGWAEAFF
TGTGCCAGCAGTTACCCACAGGGATGGGCTGAAGCTTTCTTT
>.|TRBV3-1|.|TRBJ1-2
CASSQASGYGYTF
TGTGCCAGCAGCCAAGCCTCAGGGTATGGCTACACCTTC
>TRBD1|TRBV10-3|.|TRBJ2-4
CAISDQDRENIQYF
TGTGCCATCAGTGATCAGGACAGGGAGAACATTCAGTACTTC
>TRBD2|TRBV27|many|TRBJ2-5
CASSLSTSGSETQYF
TGTGCCAGCAGTTTATCGACTAGCGGGAGTGAGACCCAGTACTTC
>TRBD2|TRBV28|few|TRBJ2-7
CASSLRFGTSVLYEQYF
TGTGCCAGCAGTTTACGCTTCGGGACTAGCGTTCTCTACGAGCAGTACTTC
>.|TRBV7-9|many|TRBJ2-7
CASSLALDREGAYEQYF
TGTGCCAGCAGCTTAGCTCTCGACAGGGAGGGTGCCTACGAGCAGTACTTC
>.|TRBV5-6|many|TRBJ1-2
CASSLPRYGYTF
TGTGCCAGCAGCTTACCCCGCTATGGCTACACCTTC
>.|TRBV7-2|.|TRBJ2-5
CASSLRMGLSQETQYF
TGTGCCAGCAGCTTAAGAATGGGTCTCTCACAAGAGACCCAGTACTTC
>TRBD2|TRBV6-4|few|TRBJ2-3
CASTVTSGSPDTQYF
TGTGCCAGCACCGTGACTAGCGGGAGTCCAGATACGCAGTATTTT
>.|TRBV5-1|many|TRBJ2-7
CASSLGVAFIYEQYF
TGCGCCAGCAGCTTGGGGGTAGCATTCATCTACGAGCAGTACTTC
>.|TRBV28|many|TRBJ2-5
CASTEVAGETQYF
TGTGCCAGCACGGAGGTAGCCGGCGAGACCCAGTACTTC
>.|TRBV14|many|TRBJ1-1
CASSPLGSEAFF
TGTGCCAGCAGCCCCCTAGGTTCGGAAGCTTTCTTT